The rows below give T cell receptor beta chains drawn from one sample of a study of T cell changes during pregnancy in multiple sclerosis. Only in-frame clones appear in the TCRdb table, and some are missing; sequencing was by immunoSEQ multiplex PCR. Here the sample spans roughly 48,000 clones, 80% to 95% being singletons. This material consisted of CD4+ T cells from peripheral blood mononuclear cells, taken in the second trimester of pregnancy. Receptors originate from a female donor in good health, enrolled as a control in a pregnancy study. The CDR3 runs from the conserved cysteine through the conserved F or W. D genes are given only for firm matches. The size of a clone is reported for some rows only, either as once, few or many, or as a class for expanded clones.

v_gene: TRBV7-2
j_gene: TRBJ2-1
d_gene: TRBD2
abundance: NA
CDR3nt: TGTGCCAGCAGCTTAGACGGACTAGGTAGCAATGAGCAGTTCTTC
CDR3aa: CASSLDGLGSNEQFF

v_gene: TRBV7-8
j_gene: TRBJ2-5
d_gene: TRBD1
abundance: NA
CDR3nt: TGTGCCAGCAGCCCCCGCCAGGGGGCGGACAAGACCCAGTACTTC
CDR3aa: CASSPRQGADKTQYF

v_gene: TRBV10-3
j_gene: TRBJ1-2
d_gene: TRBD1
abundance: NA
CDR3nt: TGTGCCATCAGCGCCGGGACAGGGGCCCATGGCTACACCTTC
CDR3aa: CAISAGTGAHGYTF

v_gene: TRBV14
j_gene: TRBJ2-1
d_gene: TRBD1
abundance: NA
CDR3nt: TGTGCCAGCAGAGGGCTGACAGGGGGCAATGAGCAGTTCTTC
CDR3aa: CASRGLTGGNEQFF

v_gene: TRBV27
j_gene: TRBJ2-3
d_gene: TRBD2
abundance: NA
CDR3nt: TGTGCCAGCAGTGCCCTAGCGGGAGTAAATACGCAGTATTTT
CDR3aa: CASSALAGVNTQYF

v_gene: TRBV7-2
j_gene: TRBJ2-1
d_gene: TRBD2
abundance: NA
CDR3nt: TGTGCCAGCAGCTTAGGGGGACTAGCGTCGGATGAGCAGTTCTTC
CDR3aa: CASSLGGLASDEQFF

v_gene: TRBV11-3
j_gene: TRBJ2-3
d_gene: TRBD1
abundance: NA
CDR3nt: TGTGCCAGCAGCTTAGAAGGACAGGCCACAGATACGCAGTATTTT
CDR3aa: CASSLEGQATDTQYF

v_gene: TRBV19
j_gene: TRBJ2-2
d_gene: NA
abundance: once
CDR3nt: TGTGCCAGTAGTTTCGCCCGCGCCGGGGAGCTGTTTTTT
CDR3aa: CASSFARAGELFF

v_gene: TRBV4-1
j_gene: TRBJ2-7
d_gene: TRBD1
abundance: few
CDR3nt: TGCGCCAGCAGCCAAGCCTACTCCGGGACAGCATACGAGCAGTACTTC
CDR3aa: CASSQAYSGTAYEQYF

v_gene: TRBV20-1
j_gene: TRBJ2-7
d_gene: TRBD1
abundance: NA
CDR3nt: TGCAGTGCGGGGGACAGCTACGAGCAGTACTTC
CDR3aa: CSAGDSYEQYF

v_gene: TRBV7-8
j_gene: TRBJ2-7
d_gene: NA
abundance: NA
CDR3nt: TGTGCCAGCAGCCGGAGATCCTACGAGCAGTACTTC
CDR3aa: CASSRRSYEQYF

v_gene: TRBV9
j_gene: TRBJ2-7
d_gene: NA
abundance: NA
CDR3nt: TGTGCCAGCAGCGTAGGCACGGTCTCGCGGGACGAGCAGTACTTC
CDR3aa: CASSVGTVSRDEQYF

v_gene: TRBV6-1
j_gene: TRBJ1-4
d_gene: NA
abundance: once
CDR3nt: TGTGCCAGCAGTGATGCTTGGGCAGGGCTAAATGAAAAACTGTTTTTT
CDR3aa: CASSDAWAGLNEKLFF